This T cell receptor beta chain came from a study of post-analysis software for immune sequencing data. General study findings and limits: A significant reduction in normalized Chao1 diversity was observed in multiple sclerosis patients versus controls. A few TRBV segments appeared more often in patients than in controls, and TRBV5-6, TRBV5-1 and TRBV20-1 were among these.

Remarks on this clonotype: Its antigen is unknown.

The TCR beta cDNA libraries carried unique molecular identifiers. One entry per CDR3 protein, called by TCRdb with MiXCR from the PCR reads. The sample yields some 690,000 distinct CDR3 sequences, 55% to 70% seen once. Trimming cost V 2 bases and J 4 bases; bases outside gene matches: 6. The germline CDR1 and CDR2 sequences are SGDLS and YYNGEE. CDR3 size: 14 residues. The clonotype was recovered from a girl aged 2 to 9 with multiple sclerosis. This chain joins TRBV9 and TRBJ2-7; 7 positions agree with TRBD2. Sequencing was performed on blood. The CDR3 sequence: CASSVGAGPYEQYF. The CDR3 region has the DNA TGTGCCAGCAGCGTTGGAGCGGGACCGTACGAGCAGTACTTC.